This T cell receptor (beta chain) was recovered during a study of blood T cell repertoires in COVID-19. Libraries were prepared by immunoSEQ multiplex PCR; TCRdb keeps only in-frame clonotypes and omits some of them. This sample carries 110,000 to 150,000 clones, roughly 79% of them seen once, and the ten largest clones take 1.9%. Germline trimming cut 5 bases from V and 7 bases from J; bases unmatched to any gene: 4. The CDR3 is 14 amino acids. Germline values: CDR1 MNHNY, CDR2 SVGAGI (reference sequence). The chain has TRBV6-6 and TRBJ1-6; 8 bases are a match to TRBD1. The material sequenced was peripheral blood. This sequence was found in a woman aged 55-69 years with acute or convalescent COVID-19. The CDR3: CASSQDRVNSPLHF. CDR3 in DNA: TGTGCCAGCAGTCAGGACAGGGTGAATTCACCCCTCCACTTT.